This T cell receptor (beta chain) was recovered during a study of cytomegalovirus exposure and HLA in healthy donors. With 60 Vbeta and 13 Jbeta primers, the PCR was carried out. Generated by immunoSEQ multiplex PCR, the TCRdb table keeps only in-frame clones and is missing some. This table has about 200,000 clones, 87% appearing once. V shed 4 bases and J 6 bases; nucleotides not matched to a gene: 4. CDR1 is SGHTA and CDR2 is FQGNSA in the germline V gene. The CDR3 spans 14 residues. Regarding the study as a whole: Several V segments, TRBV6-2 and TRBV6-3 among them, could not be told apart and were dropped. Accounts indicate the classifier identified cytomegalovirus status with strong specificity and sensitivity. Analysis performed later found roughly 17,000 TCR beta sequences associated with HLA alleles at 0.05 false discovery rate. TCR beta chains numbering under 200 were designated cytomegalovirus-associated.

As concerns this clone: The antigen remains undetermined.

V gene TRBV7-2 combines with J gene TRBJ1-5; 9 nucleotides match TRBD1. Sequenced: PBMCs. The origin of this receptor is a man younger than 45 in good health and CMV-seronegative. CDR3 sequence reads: CASSSDRGGQPQHF. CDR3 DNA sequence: TGTGCCAGCAGCTCAGACAGGGGGGGTCAGCCCCAGCATTTT.